This T cell receptor beta chain was observed in a study of blood T cell repertoires in COVID-19 (dated by TCRdb to 2019 to 2021). Looking at the study overall: The collaborator samples originated in the United States, Italy and Spain and spanned the acute and convalescent phases of COVID-19. The prospective study material was composed of cDNA or gDNA derived from T cells, B-cell-depleted T cells, or PBMCs. The samples were drawn from two sources: the first 160 participants of the ongoing ImmuneRACE study, and some 1,300 subjects contributed by 6 global collaborators. The sample metadata nearly always contained a de-identified subject ID, COVID-19 status, age in years and sex. HLA class I and class II types, where available, came from metadata supplied by the sample provider rather than from assay-based typing. Deeply sampled blood TCRbeta repertoires from subjects exposed to, actively infected with, or recovered from COVID-19 were included in the dataset. The repertoires were released in a freely available public database intended as a resource for research on the immune response to SARS-CoV-2.

The immunoSEQ Assay, a bias-controlled multiplex PCR, was used to amplify TCRbeta CDR3 regions from genomic DNA. Turning to the authors' computational methods: Within the assay, amplification of reference gene primers was used to estimate how many nucleated cells each sample contained. To quantify the absolute abundance of each unique TCRbeta CDR3 rearrangement, sequence reads were collapsed and filtered. For each sample, productive Simpson clonality was calculated as the square root of Simpson's diversity index over productive rearrangements. In TCRdb, the immuneACCESS table is reduced to in-frame sequences with V and J assigned. These tables do not hold every clone; where another copy was compared, an unresolved V gene accounts for under half, and the others remain unexplained. V and J calls and clone size are those listed in that table; D and trimming were worked out from the DNA. The sample data list about 120,000 clones, and 70% to 85% of these were observed just once. Together, the top ten hold about 0.84% of the sample.

Broader findings and caveats from the paper: How much clinical and demographic metadata was included differed by source and by participant, and the metadata was provided uncurated.

A word on this clone: Its antigen specificity is not known. Within one base of it there is no much larger clone, and no base qualities were kept.

The germline V gene specifies SGHTA as CDR1 and FQGNSA as CDR2. The CDR3 runs 13 amino acids, cysteine and phenylalanine included. Of all the DNA, just the CDR3 is kept, 39 bases in frame from base 1. V ends up 3 bases short and J 8 bases short, with an unmatched junction base count of 6. Whole blood was collected in K2EDTA tubes by collaborating institutions according to the institutions' own protocols. For TCRbeta analysis, collaborators shipped samples in one of three forms: frozen whole blood, isolated PBMCs, or DNA extracted from either of those sample types. The chain is assembled from TRBV7-2 and TRBJ1-2; TRBD1 matches 7 bases in the middle. The specimen was peripheral blood. The receptor was derived from a human donor with acute or convalescent COVID-19. The donor label of this sample is uncertain. The DNA reads as follows: TGTGCCAGCAGCTTCGAAAGACAGGGAGGCTACACCTTC. Its protein product is CASSFERQGGYTF.